These 21 T cell receptor beta chains were all obtained from the same sample, sequenced in a study of beta chain features in type 1 diabetes. Study-wide findings and caveats: Researchers report that Type 1 diabetes patients had moderately but significantly shorter TCRB CDR3s across all four CD4+ subsets.

Their cognate antigens are unknown. The authors reverse transcribed all of the isolated RNA, so sequencing captured expressed TCRB transcripts. Libraries were prepared by immunoSEQ multiplex PCR; TCRdb keeps only in-frame clonotypes and omits some of them. The sample lists 140,000 or so clones; about 13% were seen once. The sample consisted of central memory CD4+ T cells from blood. The receptors stem from a man between 18 and 35 years old with type 1 diabetes.

This clone was detected a few times. The chain recombines TRBV27 with TRBJ2-3, with D perhaps given as TRBD1 or TRBD2 (5 bases each). Germline V gene lookup returns CDR1 MNHEY and CDR2 SMNVEV (reference sequence). Trimming took off 6 bases at V and 0 bases at J, with 10 bases between the two ends. The CDR3 contains 14 residues. The CDR3 protein is CASRRDPSTDTQYF. In DNA, the CDR3 is TGTGCCAGCAGGAGGGACCCGAGCACAGATACGCAGTATTTT.

The chain combines TRBV7-2 with TRBJ2-7; the D is unclear. CDR3 size: 13 residues. Trimming pared 1 base from V and 5 bases from J, leaving 9 bases between. CDR1 SGHTA and CDR2 FQGNSA come from the germline V gene. The CDR3 loop is CASSLGSLNEQYF. In DNA, the CDR3 is TGTGCCAGCAGCTTAGGGTCACTGAACGAGCAGTACTTC.

This clone occurred a few times. This chain connects TRBV18 to TRBJ2-1; D is uncertain. The CDR3 is 16 amino acids. CDR1 is KGHSH, CDR2 LQKENI, per germline. Between the trimmed V and J ends, which lost 1 base and 6 bases, there was a span of 16 bases. The CDR3 protein is CASSPLWSTTGNEQFF. CDR3 DNA: TGTGCCAGCTCACCACTTTGGTCTACCACTGGCAATGAGCAGTTCTTC.

This clone was seen only a few times. The chain links TRBV18 to TRBJ2-4; TRBD1 agrees at 10 bases. The V segment lost 3 bases and the J segment 6 bases; nucleotides outside the gene matches: 5. The CDR3 loop spans 15 amino acids. Looked up from germline, CDR1 is KGHSH and CDR2 is LQKENI. The CDR3 nucleotides are TGTGCCAGCTCACCGCCGGACAGGGGGGCAAACATTCAGTACTTC. Its protein product is CASSPPDRGANIQYF.

This clone has only a few counts. A single base separates this from a much larger clone, so it may be a read error. The chain carries TRBV29-1 and TRBJ2-5, with D perhaps given as TRBD1 or TRBD2 (6 bases each). Trimming shortened V by 7 bases and J by 7 bases, and 16 bases separated the two germline ends. The germline gives CDR1 SQVTM, CDR2 ANQGSEA. The CDR3 totals 12 residues. The CDR3 sequence: CSGEGGTGTQYF. CDR3 DNA sequence: TGCAGCGGCGAGGGGGGAACTGGGACCCAGTACTTC.

This chain joins TRBV7-2 and TRBJ1-5; a possible D gene is TRBD1 (5 bases). Germline-derived CDR1 and CDR2 are SGHTA and FQGNSA. The CDR3 is made up of 14 amino acids. V lost 1 base and J lost 8, with 12 bases in between. The DNA for the CDR3 is TGTGCCAGCAGCTTAGACCGGGGGGATAAGCCCCAGCATTTT. Its translation: CASSLDRGDKPQHF.

The genes are TRBV5-4 and TRBJ2-1; TRBD1 aligns across 10 bases. Germline lookup yields CDR1 SGHNT and CDR2 YYREEE (reference sequence). V gave up 5 bases and J gave up 7 bases; unmatched junction bases: 9. This CDR3 contains 15 residues. Here the CDR3 reads CASRKGQGRRNEQFF. The CDR3 DNA reads TGTGCCAGCAGAAAGGGACAGGGGCGGAGGAATGAGCAGTTCTTC. The variable domain in full, completed from reference TRBV5-4 and TRBJ2-1, reads ETGVTQSPTHLIKTRGQQVTLRCSSQSGHNTVSWYQQALGQGPQFIFQYYREEENGRGNFPPRFSGLQFPNYSSELNVNALELDDSALYLCASRKGQGRRNEQFFGPGTRLTVL.

The gene calls are TRBV19 and TRBJ1-1, with a possible D match to TRBD1 (6 bases). CDR1 is LNHDA and CDR2 is SQIVND in the germline V gene (reference sequence). Between the trimmed V and J ends, which lost 10 bases and 4 bases, there was a span of 16 bases. This CDR3 spans 13 amino acids. The CDR3 nucleotides read TGTGCCACTCCGGACAGTAGCGGCACTGAAGCTTTCTTT. Translated, it gives CATPDSSGTEAFF.

This rearrangement joins TRBV7-9 to TRBJ1-1, with a weak D call TRBD1 (6 bases). Trimming removed 11 bases from V and 0 bases from J, with 16 bases in between. The germline V gene has CDR1 SEHNR and CDR2 FQNEAQ (reference sequence). The CDR3 contains 14 residues. In DNA, the CDR3 is TGTGCCTCCGAGGCCGGGGGCCTGAACACTGAAGCTTTCTTT. Translating gives CASEAGGLNTEAFF.

Only a few counts were recorded for this clone. The chain combines TRBV30 with TRBJ2-1, with 8 bases aligning to TRBD2. CDR1 GTSNPN and CDR2 SVGIG come from the germline V gene (reference sequence). This CDR3 has 11 residues. Germline trimming cut 7 bases from V and 8 bases from J; bases unmatched to any gene: 4. The CDR3 sequence: CALGLADEQFF. CDR3 bases: TGTGCCTTAGGACTAGCCGATGAGCAGTTCTTC.

The chain is built from TRBV6-1 and TRBJ2-3; D gene ambiguous. The CDR3 runs 13 residues. Germline V CDR1 and CDR2: MNHNS, SASEGT. Trimming took off 6 bases at V and 0 bases at J, with 7 bases between the two ends. The CDR3 spells CASRQQSTDTQYF. DNA for the CDR3: TGTGCCAGCAGACAGCAAAGCACAGATACGCAGTATTTT.

The rearrangement joins TRBV7-3 to TRBJ1-6; 9 nucleotides match TRBD1. With 0 bases clipped from V and 0 bases from J, the junction kept 21 bases outside the gene matches. In germline, CDR1 is SGHTA, CDR2 FQGTGA. The CDR3 consists of 24 residues. The CDR3 DNA reads TGTGCCAGCAGCTTAACCCGGGACAGGGATCGACTTAGTGGAACCAGCTCCTATAATTCACCCCTCCACTTT. Amino acids: CASSLTRDRDRLSGTSSYNSPLHF.

The V and J genes are TRBV7-9 and TRBJ2-3, with D maybe TRBD2 (6 bases). V was cut by 2 bases and J by 2 bases, with 14 bases left in between. This CDR3 region has 16 residues. CDR1 SEHNR and CDR2 FQNEAQ come from the germline V gene (reference sequence). The DNA of the CDR3 is TGTGCCAGCAGCTTAAGCCAGGCGGGGTACACAGATACGCAGTATTTT. Translation gives CASSLSQAGYTDTQYF. The full variable domain, its missing parts supplied by reference TRBV7-9 and TRBJ2-3, is DTGVSQNPRHKITKRGQNVTFRCDPISEHNRLYWYRQTLGQGPEFLTYFQNEAQLEKSRLLSDRFSAERPKGSFSTLEIQRTEQGDSAMYLCASSLSQAGYTDTQYFGPGTRLTVL.

This clone was counted a few times. CDR3 in amino acids: CSVLAGKGYTF. The DNA of the CDR3 is TGCAGCGTGTTAGCGGGGAAGGGCTACACCTTC. V usage is TRBV29-1 and J usage is TRBJ1-2; D gene ambiguous. The V end was cut by 6 bases, the J end by 8 bases, with 13 bases between. This CDR3 is built from 11 residues. The germline V gene has CDR1 SQVTM and CDR2 ANQGSEA.

This clone appeared many times. The V gene is TRBV29-1, the J gene TRBJ1-2; the match to TRBD1 covers 7 bases. CDR3 length equals 12 residues. V shed 7 bases and J 8 bases; nucleotides not matched to a gene: 10. Germline V CDR1 and CDR2: SQVTM, ANQGSEA. The CDR3 DNA follows: TGCAGCGGAACACTGGACAGGCTGGGCTACACCTTC. The encoded protein is CSGTLDRLGYTF. The full variable domain, with the rest looked up from reference TRBV29-1 and TRBJ1-2, is SAVISQKPSRDICQRGTSLTIQCQVDSQVTMMFWYRQQPGQSLTLIATANQGSEATYESGFVIDKFPISRPNLTFSTLTVSNMSPEDSSIYLCSGTLDRLGYTFGSGTRLTVV.

The sample holds many counts of this clone. This chain connects TRBV5-8 to TRBJ2-1; D might be TRBD1 (5 bases). The germline V and J ends were trimmed by 3 bases and 0 bases, with 13 bases remaining between them. Per germline, CDR1 SGHTS and CDR2 YDEGEE. The CDR3 length is 16 residues. The CDR3 DNA reads TGTGCCAGCAGCTCACACAGGACGGTCTCCTACAATGAGCAGTTCTTC. As protein: CASSSHRTVSYNEQFF. Using reference TRBV5-8 and TRBJ2-1 for the parts outside the CDR3, the full variable domain is EAGVTQSPTHLIKTRGQQATLRCSPISGHTSVYWYQQALGLGLQFLLWYDEGEERNRGNFPPRFSGRQFPNYSSELNVNALELEDSALYLCASSSHRTVSYNEQFFGPGTRLTVL.

This clone occurred a few times. The chain uses TRBV9 and TRBJ2-6, with D perhaps TRBD1 (6 bases). The germline V gene has CDR1 SGDLS and CDR2 YYNGEE. CDR3 length: 14 residues. The V and J ends lost 7 bases and 2 bases respectively, with 10 bases between them. For the CDR3, the DNA is TGTGCCAGCGCAGGGGCCGCTGGGGCCAACGTCCTGACTTTC. Translated: CASAGAAGANVLTF.

V usage is TRBV7-7 and J usage is TRBJ2-1, with 9 bases matching TRBD2. The germline gives CDR1 SSHAT, CDR2 FNYEAQ (reference sequence). The CDR3 spans 15 residues. Trimming removed 3 bases from V and 6 bases from J; junction bases left unmatched: 6. The DNA of the CDR3 is TGTGCCAGCAGCTTGAACGCGGGGGGGCTCAATGAGCAGTTCTTC. Amino acids: CASSLNAGGLNEQFF.

This clone was found a few times. The chain joins TRBV5-1 to TRBJ2-3; D gene ambiguous. The germline CDR1 and CDR2 sequences are SGHRS and YFSETQ. V was pared by 4 bases and J by 2 bases, with 11 bases between. The CDR3 consists of 14 residues. The CDR3 here is CASSLMGFTDTQYF. Written as DNA, the CDR3 is TGCGCCAGCAGCCTTATGGGTTTCACAGATACGCAGTATTTT.

The chain uses TRBV27 and TRBJ2-1; 9 bases fit TRBD2. Trimming at V came to 3 bases and at J to 2 bases, leaving 2 bases not matched to a gene. This CDR3 has 15 residues. Germline V gene sequence: CDR1 MNHEY, CDR2 SMNVEV (reference sequence). The CDR3 sequence: CASSFGLATYNEQFF. DNA for the CDR3: TGTGCCAGCAGTTTCGGACTAGCGACCTACAATGAGCAGTTCTTC.

This clone has more than one count but fewer than ten. CDR3 bases: TGTGCCAGCAGCGTAGACCATCCAGGGACGCAGTATTTT. This encodes CASSVDHPGTQYF. The rearrangement joins TRBV9 to TRBJ2-3; D is perhaps TRBD1 (5 bases). Trimming took off 0 bases at V and 9 bases at J, with 11 bases between the two ends. The germline CDR1 and CDR2 sequences are SGDLS and YYNGEE. The length of the CDR3 is 13 residues.